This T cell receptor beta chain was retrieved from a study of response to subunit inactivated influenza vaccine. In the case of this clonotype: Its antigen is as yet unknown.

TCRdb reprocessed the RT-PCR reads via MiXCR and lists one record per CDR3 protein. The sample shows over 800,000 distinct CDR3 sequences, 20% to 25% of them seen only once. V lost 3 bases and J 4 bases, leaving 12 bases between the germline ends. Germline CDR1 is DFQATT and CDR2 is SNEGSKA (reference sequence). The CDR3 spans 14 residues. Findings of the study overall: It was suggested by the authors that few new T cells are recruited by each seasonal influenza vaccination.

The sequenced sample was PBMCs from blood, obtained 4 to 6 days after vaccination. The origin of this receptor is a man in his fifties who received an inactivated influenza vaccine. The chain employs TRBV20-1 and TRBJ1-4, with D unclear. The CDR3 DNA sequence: TGCAGTGCTAGTACCCCTCCGATTAATGAAAAACTGTTTTTT. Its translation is CSASTPPINEKLFF.